The clone carrying this T cell receptor beta chain appeared once. Participants, about 18 to 90 years old, spanned some 23 US areas. Donors in Cohort 3 counted as recovered after two negative PCRs, clearance, or symptom resolution. The sample originates from a study of blood T cell repertoires in COVID-19. Germline V gene lookup returns CDR1 MDHEN and CDR2 SYDVKM. The CDR3 runs 14 residues. V shed 8 bases and J shed 5 bases, with 18 bases lying between them. In the authors' workflow: Estimation of nucleated cell counts relied on the amplification of reference gene primers. Data came from immunoSEQ multiplex PCR; TCRdb stores just in-frame clones and leaves some out. V, J and clone size reflect that table, while D and trimming were determined from the DNA. Of fewer than 200,000 clones detected, 88% appear once; the ten largest clones hold about 9.4%.

This chain joins TRBV28 and TRBJ1-2; D is perhaps TRBD1 (6 bases). The sequencing input was PBMCs or T cells enriched from blood (not recorded which). This receptor was obtained from a woman between 18 and 29 years old who had recovered from COVID-19. The DNA for the CDR3 is TGTGCCAGCCGGGGAAAGGGGGAGGGGTATGGCTACACCTTC. As protein: CASRGKGEGYGYTF.